This T cell receptor (beta chain) was identified in a study of T cell changes during pregnancy in multiple sclerosis. TCRdb's table, derived via immunoSEQ multiplex PCR, lists solely in-frame clones and lacks some. This sample has under 60,000 clones, with roughly 92% found just once. V lost 6 bases, J lost 7 bases, and 9 bases stayed unmatched. Looked up from germline, CDR1 is MDHEN and CDR2 is SYDVKM. This CDR3 region has 14 residues. This receptor was obtained from a female donor with multiple sclerosis, enrolled in a pregnancy study. The gene calls are TRBV28 and TRBJ1-2; the match to TRBD1 covers 9 bases. The starting material was CD4+ T cells from peripheral blood mononuclear cells, obtained in the third trimester of pregnancy. DNA for the CDR3: TGTGCCAGCAGGGTAACAGGGGGCGGCGTTGGCTACACCTTC. It translates to CASRVTGGGVGYTF.